These 18 T cell receptor beta chains share one sample of origin, sequenced in a study of T cell responses to AZD1222 COVID-19 vaccine. The repertoire was sequenced with immunoSEQ multiplex PCR; TCRdb's copy has only in-frame clones and lacks some. Altogether about 76,000 clones are present, roughly 88% being singletons, with the ten largest covering approximately 11%. Sequencing was performed on peripheral blood, taken on day 0 of AZD1222 vaccination. These receptors all come from an adult in good health.

In this sample, this clone turned up once. The V gene is TRBV3-1 (or the pseudogene TRBV3-2), the J gene TRBJ2-5; TRBD2 matches at 7 bases. Germline CDR1 reads LGHDT; CDR2 reads YNNKEL (reference sequence). There are 15 residues in the CDR3. The J segment lost 3 bases and the V segment lost 7 bases, leaving 11 bases of the junction unmatched. Here the CDR3 reads CASTVNGAGEETQYF. CDR3 nucleotide sequence: TGTGCCAGCACCGTTAATGGGGCGGGGGAAGAGACCCAGTACTTC.

The chain is built from TRBV18 and TRBJ2-3; weak D call: TRBD1 (6 bases). The germline V gene encodes CDR1 KGHSH and CDR2 LQKENI. The V end was cut by 3 bases, the J end by 3 bases, with 13 bases between. The CDR3 totals 15 residues. CDR3 bases: TGTGCCAGCTCACCTTCAGGGGATCGGACAGATACGCAGTATTTT. Its translation: CASSPSGDRTDTQYF.

The chain employs TRBV6-5 and TRBJ1-1, with unresolved D. The germline V gene has CDR1 MNHEY and CDR2 SVGAGI. CDR3 length: 13 amino acids. Trimming left V 2 bases short and J 1 base short, with 5 bases between. In nucleotides, the CDR3 is TGTGCCAGCAGTTACCTGACGAACACTGAAGCTTTCTTT. Translation gives CASSYLTNTEAFF.

V usage is TRBV5-1 and J usage is TRBJ2-5, with 7 positions matching TRBD2. The CDR3 extends over 14 amino acids. The V gene's germline CDR1 is SGHRS and CDR2 YFSETQ. V was pared by 0 bases and J by 3 bases, with 2 bases of the junction left unmatched. In nucleotides, the CDR3 is TGCGCCAGCAGCTTGGTGGGAGGGGAAGAGACCCAGTACTTC. Protein product: CASSLVGGEETQYF.

The V call is TRBV4-1, the J call TRBJ2-7, with TRBD1 identical over 10 bases. Trimming took 4 bases from V and 3 from J; bases not matched to a gene: 6. The CDR3 is 15 amino acids. Germline lookup yields CDR1 MGHRA and CDR2 YSYEKL. The CDR3 region is CASSREGQGIYEQYF. The CDR3 DNA is TGCGCCAGCAGCCGGGAGGGACAGGGGATCTACGAGCAGTACTTC.

The chain employs TRBV24-1 and TRBJ2-2; D remains unclear. The CDR3 length is 14 residues. V lost 6 bases and J 9 bases, leaving 16 bases between the germline ends. Germline V gene data show CDR1 as KGHDR and CDR2 as SFDVKD. The CDR3: CATSNEMSGRELFF. DNA for the CDR3: TGTGCCACCAGTAACGAGATGAGTGGCCGGGAGCTGTTTTTT.

The CDR3 sequence is CASSPPQTQYF. In nucleotides, the CDR3 is TGTGCCAGCAGCCCCCCCCAGACCCAGTACTTC. The rearrangement uses TRBV7-2 and TRBJ2-5; D is undetermined. Trimming cost V 5 bases and J 6 bases, with 7 bases left between them. The length of the CDR3 is 11 residues. The germline gives CDR1 SGHTA, CDR2 FQGNSA.

The genes are TRBV7-8 and TRBJ2-4; TRBD2 is a possible D gene (6 bases). V was shortened by 4 bases and J by 2 bases, with 9 bases between the two germline ends. This CDR3 has 14 residues. Per the germline V gene, CDR1 is SGHVS and CDR2 is FQNEAQ. The CDR3 region has the DNA TGTGCCAGCAGCTCAGGAGGGTCCAAAAACATTCAGTACTTC. Protein: CASSSGGSKNIQYF.

As to this clone: The sample contains more than one DNA sequence encoding this CDR3. The chain has TRBV6-5 and TRBJ1-4, with D possibly TRBD1 on 6 matching bases. Trimming removed 6 bases from V and 8 bases from J, with 10 bases in between. The CDR3 is 12 residues long. Germline CDR1 reads MNHEY; CDR2 reads SVGAGI. The chain's CDR3 is CASRKGGEKLFF. The CDR3 nucleotides read TGTGCCAGCAGGAAGGGGGGAGAAAAACTGTTTTTT.

The V call is TRBV5-6, the J call TRBJ2-7; 8 nucleotides align to TRBD1. V shed 0 bases and J 8 bases; nucleotides not matched to a gene: 10. CDR3 length: 15 residues. CDR1 is SGHDT, CDR2 YYEEEE, per germline. DNA of the CDR3: TGTGCCAGCAGCTTGGGAGAGACAGGGGTTGTTAAGCAGTACGTC. Protein sequence: CASSLGETGVVKQYV.

V is TRBV6-2 or TRBV6-3 and J is TRBJ1-5; D perhaps matches TRBD1 (5 bases). The V and J ends lost 5 bases and 0 bases respectively, with 11 bases between them. Germline CDR1 and CDR2: MNHEY and SVGEGT. The CDR3 spans 15 residues. The CDR3 sequence: CASSSRVSSNQPQHF. In DNA form, the CDR3 reads TGTGCCAGCAGTAGCAGGGTTTCTAGCAATCAGCCCCAGCATTTT.

As to this clone: Other DNA sequences in this sample translate to the same CDR3. The chain couples TRBV19 to TRBJ1-2; 9 nucleotides match TRBD1. Per the germline V gene, CDR1 is LNHDA and CDR2 is SQIVND (reference sequence). The V gene end was trimmed by 4 bases and the J gene end by 2 bases; junction bases not matched to a gene: 2. CDR3 size: 14 residues. This chain's CDR3 is CASSTGQGNYGYTF. In DNA form, the CDR3 reads TGTGCCAGTAGTACGGGACAGGGAAACTATGGCTACACCTTC.

The chain uses TRBV27 and TRBJ2-3; D uncertain. V was shortened by 10 bases and J by 1 base, with 12 bases between the two germline ends. The CDR3 totals 13 residues. Germline V gene sequence: CDR1 MNHEY, CDR2 SMNVEV (reference sequence). The chain's CDR3 is CATPLFGTDTQYF. Written as DNA, the CDR3 is TGTGCCACCCCCCTATTCGGCACAGATACGCAGTATTTT.

The CDR3 loop reads CASSQDPAGGQETQYF. The DNA of the CDR3 is TGTGCCAGCAGCCAAGACCCAGCGGGGGGCCAAGAGACCCAGTACTTC. The rearrangement joins TRBV3-1 (or the pseudogene TRBV3-2) to TRBJ2-5, with 9 nucleotides matching TRBD2. CDR3 length: 16 amino acids. CDR1 and CDR2 (germline): LGHDT, YNNKEL (reference sequence). Trimming at V came to 0 bases and at J to 1 base, leaving 3 bases not matched to a gene.

This clone occurred a few times. The rearrangement joins TRBV27 to TRBJ2-5; weak D call: TRBD2 (6 bases). The V gene lost 5 bases and the J gene lost 5 bases, with 9 bases spanning the gap. There are 12 residues in the CDR3. Germline V lookup: CDR1 MNHEY, CDR2 SMNVEV (reference sequence). The CDR3 nucleotides are TGTGCCAGCAGTCCGGAGGGGGAGACCCAGTACTTC. Translation: CASSPEGETQYF.

This chain uses TRBV7-9 with TRBJ1-1; a weak D match, TRBD1 (5 bases). This CDR3 spans 13 amino acids. Trimming pared 3 bases from V and 4 bases from J, leaving 9 bases between. Germline CDR1 is SEHNR and CDR2 is FQNEAQ (reference sequence). CDR3: CASSFQGRTEAFF. The CDR3 bases are TGTGCCAGCAGCTTTCAGGGACGCACTGAAGCTTTCTTT.

The chain employs TRBV7-9 and TRBJ2-5; possibly TRBD2 for D (5 bases). The CDR3 has 13 amino acids. V lost 3 bases, J lost 5 bases, and 10 bases lay in between. Germline V gene lookup returns CDR1 SEHNR and CDR2 FQNEAQ (reference sequence). The CDR3 nucleotides are TGTGCCAGCAGCTTGCCGCCGGGGGAGACCCAGTACTTC. Its protein is CASSLPPGETQYF.

The chain has TRBV20-1 and TRBJ2-4; 11 positions match TRBD1. Germline V CDR1 and CDR2: DFQATT, SNEGSKA (reference sequence). This CDR3 has 14 residues. The ends lost 6 bases at V and 9 bases at J; junction bases unmatched: 10. The CDR3 DNA is TGCAGTGCCAGTGGGACAGGGGGTAATACCATTCAGTACTTC. It codes for CSASGTGGNTIQYF.